This T cell receptor beta chain is from a study of low-dose radiotherapy and immunotherapy resistance in tumors. Study context: A total of 6.5 Gy was given to Cohort 1 as 0.5 Gy per fraction every 2 weeks. Intravenous ipilimumab 1 mg/kg every six weeks was given with nivolumab 240 mg every two weeks. The authors gave intravenous cyclophosphamide 200 mg/m2 every two weeks, one day before radiation and immunotherapy.

CDR3 length: 11 amino acids. Germline V gives CDR1 SQVTM, CDR2 ANQGSEA. With TRAV- and TRBV-specific primers, first-strand cDNA was made, covering the alpha and beta chains. Over approximately 20 PCR cycles, TCRs were amplified from a constant-region primer and V-primer adapter. TCRdb used MiXCR to reprocess the reads, holding one entry per CDR3 protein. The data contain about 39,000 distinct CDR3 sequences, less than 25% of them singletons. The time point here: after trial treatment. Treatment reported: LDRT plus nivolumab, ipilimumab, low-dose cyclophosphamide and aspirin (RACIN trial). Ipilimumab, nivolumab, aspirin, low-dose cyclophosphamide and low-dose radiotherapy were administered to donors.

The chain has TRBV29-1 and TRBJ1-1; D unclear. Sequencing used PBMCs, obtained after low-dose radiotherapy plus immunotherapy. The clonotype was recovered from a female donor with ovarian cancer. The CDR3 DNA sequence: TGCTGCTGTATGGGCGACACTGAAGCTTTCTTT. Its protein product is CCCMGDTEAFF.